The rows below give T cell receptor beta chains drawn from one sample of a study of blood T cell repertoires in COVID-19. Some clones are missing from TCRdb's copy, which holds only in-frame ones; the method was immunoSEQ multiplex PCR. The sample shows some 270,000 clones, around 90% of them seen only once. The sample taken for sequencing was PBMCs or T cells enriched from blood (not recorded which). The receptors come from a woman aged 40 to 55 who had recovered from COVID-19. Each CDR3 is given with its conserved first and last residue. The order of the fields is clone size, CDR3 length, V gene, D gene, J gene, CDR3 protein, CDR3 DNA. A D gene is named only where the DNA matches it firmly. The listing skips clone size in some rows; elsewhere it reads once, few, many or a size class.

clone_size: -
cdr3_length: 15
v_call: TRBV5-1
d_call: -
j_call: TRBJ2-5
cdr3_aa: CASSLVVSGTGAQYF
cdr3_nt: TGCGCCAGCAGCTTGGTTGTTAGCGGTACAGGAGCCCAGTACTTC

clone_size: -
cdr3_length: 14
v_call: TRBV2
d_call: -
j_call: TRBJ1-3
cdr3_aa: CASSESPAGNTIYF
cdr3_nt: TGTGCCAGCAGTGAATCCCCCGCTGGAAACACCATATATTTT

clone_size: -
cdr3_length: 11
v_call: TRBV30
d_call: -
j_call: TRBJ1-2
cdr3_aa: CAWSVLSGYTF
cdr3_nt: TGTGCCTGGAGTGTACTAAGTGGCTACACCTTC

clone_size: -
cdr3_length: 14
v_call: TRBV7-9
d_call: -
j_call: TRBJ2-2
cdr3_aa: CASSVGRGTGELFF
cdr3_nt: TGTGCCAGCAGCGTAGGCAGGGGCACCGGGGAGCTGTTTTTT

clone_size: -
cdr3_length: 15
v_call: TRBV19
d_call: TRBD1
j_call: TRBJ1-4
cdr3_aa: CASSGPGTGTEKLFF
cdr3_nt: TGTGCCAGTAGTGGTCCCGGGACAGGGACTGAAAAACTGTTTTTT

clone_size: -
cdr3_length: 19
v_call: TRBV5-1
d_call: TRBD1
j_call: TRBJ1-2
cdr3_aa: CASSLGTGQAPSSNYGYTF
cdr3_nt: TGCGCCAGCAGCTTGGGGACGGGACAGGCCCCCTCCTCTAACTATGGCTACACCTTC

clone_size: -
cdr3_length: 15
v_call: TRBV19
d_call: TRBD1
j_call: TRBJ1-1
cdr3_aa: CASSPRTGLGTEAFF
cdr3_nt: TGTGCCAGTAGTCCCCGGACAGGGTTGGGCACTGAAGCTTTCTTT

clone_size: -
cdr3_length: 14
v_call: TRBV19
d_call: -
j_call: TRBJ1-4
cdr3_aa: CASSSPQNNEKLFF
cdr3_nt: TGTGCCAGTAGCTCTCCGCAGAATAATGAAAAACTGTTTTTT

clone_size: -
cdr3_length: 15
v_call: TRBV6-5
d_call: TRBD1
j_call: TRBJ1-2
cdr3_aa: CASSYIRDSPYGYTF
cdr3_nt: TGTGCCAGCAGTTACATCCGGGACAGTCCCTATGGCTACACCTTC

clone_size: -
cdr3_length: 15
v_call: TRBV27
d_call: -
j_call: TRBJ2-2
cdr3_aa: CASSLSVGSTGELFF
cdr3_nt: TGTGCCAGCAGTTTATCGGTGGGCAGTACCGGGGAGCTGTTTTTT

clone_size: -
cdr3_length: 17
v_call: TRBV3-1/TRBV3-2
d_call: TRBD2
j_call: TRBJ2-3
cdr3_aa: CASSQTSGGSWTDTQYF
cdr3_nt: TGTGCCAGCAGCCAGACTAGCGGGGGGAGTTGGACAGATACGCAGTATTTT

clone_size: -
cdr3_length: 18
v_call: TRBV7-3
d_call: TRBD1
j_call: TRBJ2-6
cdr3_aa: CASSGTGGTRSGANVLTF
cdr3_nt: TGTGCCAGCAGCGGAACAGGGGGCACCCGCTCTGGGGCCAACGTCCTGACTTTC

clone_size: -
cdr3_length: 15
v_call: TRBV7-9
d_call: TRBD1
j_call: TRBJ1-1
cdr3_aa: CASSFLRTGGTEAFF
cdr3_nt: TGTGCCAGCAGCTTCTTACGGACAGGTGGGACTGAAGCTTTCTTT

clone_size: -
cdr3_length: 16
v_call: TRBV7-3
d_call: -
j_call: TRBJ1-2
cdr3_aa: CASSLDSAQGIHGYTF
cdr3_nt: TGTGCCAGCAGCTTAGATTCGGCACAGGGAATCCACGGCTACACCTTC

clone_size: -
cdr3_length: 15
v_call: TRBV14
d_call: TRBD1
j_call: TRBJ2-7
cdr3_aa: CASSLGQGVLWEQYF
cdr3_nt: TGTGCCAGCAGCCTTGGACAGGGAGTCCTATGGGAGCAGTACTTC

clone_size: once
cdr3_length: 12
v_call: TRBV29-1
d_call: TRBD1
j_call: TRBJ1-2
cdr3_aa: CSVATGSYGYTF
cdr3_nt: TGCAGCGTGGCGACAGGGTCCTATGGCTACACCTTC

clone_size: -
cdr3_length: 14
v_call: TRBV19
d_call: -
j_call: TRBJ1-1
cdr3_aa: CASSIAGGDGEAFF
cdr3_nt: TGTGCCAGTAGTATCGCGGGTGGTGATGGTGAAGCTTTCTTT

clone_size: -
cdr3_length: 16
v_call: TRBV5-6
d_call: TRBD2
j_call: TRBJ2-7
cdr3_aa: CASSRPGTSGSYEQYF
cdr3_nt: TGTGCCAGCAGCCGGCCCGGGACTAGCGGGAGCTACGAGCAGTACTTC

clone_size: -
cdr3_length: 12
v_call: TRBV29-1
d_call: -
j_call: TRBJ2-2
cdr3_aa: CSTRRGTGELFF
cdr3_nt: TGCAGCACTCGCAGGGGTACCGGGGAGCTGTTTTTT

clone_size: -
cdr3_length: 12
v_call: TRBV5-8
d_call: -
j_call: TRBJ2-1
cdr3_aa: CASSLARLEQFF
cdr3_nt: TGTGCCAGCAGCTTGGCCAGGTTGGAGCAGTTCTTC

clone_size: many
cdr3_length: 14
v_call: TRBV5-1
d_call: -
j_call: TRBJ2-6
cdr3_aa: CASSLGSGANVLTF
cdr3_nt: TGCGCCAGCAGCTTGGGTAGTGGGGCCAACGTCCTGACTTTC

clone_size: -
cdr3_length: 13
v_call: TRBV9
d_call: -
j_call: TRBJ1-3
cdr3_aa: CASSALSLSTIYF
cdr3_nt: TGTGCCAGCAGCGCTCTCAGTCTTTCCACCATATATTTT

clone_size: once
cdr3_length: 12
v_call: TRBV15
d_call: -
j_call: TRBJ1-2
cdr3_aa: CATSRDLSGYTF
cdr3_nt: TGTGCCACCAGCAGAGATTTATCCGGCTACACCTTC

clone_size: -
cdr3_length: 15
v_call: TRBV5-8
d_call: -
j_call: TRBJ1-1
cdr3_aa: CASSFQTGIGTEAFF
cdr3_nt: TGTGCCAGCAGCTTCCAGACAGGAATAGGTACTGAAGCTTTCTTT

clone_size: -
cdr3_length: 18
v_call: TRBV6-1
d_call: -
j_call: TRBJ1-5
cdr3_aa: CASSETYNGAGRNQPQHF
cdr3_nt: TGTGCCAGCAGTGAGACATATAATGGAGCAGGGCGCAATCAGCCCCAGCATTTT

clone_size: once
cdr3_length: 14
v_call: TRBV27
d_call: -
j_call: TRBJ2-5
cdr3_aa: CASSFLGAQETQYF
cdr3_nt: TGTGCCAGCAGTTTCCTAGGGGCGCAAGAGACCCAGTACTTC

clone_size: -
cdr3_length: 15
v_call: TRBV4-2
d_call: -
j_call: TRBJ1-6
cdr3_aa: CASSHVPTGDSPLHF
cdr3_nt: TGTGCCAGCAGCCACGTTCCGACCGGGGATTCACCCCTCCACTTT

clone_size: -
cdr3_length: 15
v_call: TRBV5-1
d_call: TRBD1
j_call: TRBJ1-1
cdr3_aa: CASSDYRGLNTEAFF
cdr3_nt: TGCGCCAGCAGCGACTACAGGGGGCTGAACACTGAAGCTTTCTTT

clone_size: -
cdr3_length: 16
v_call: TRBV29-1
d_call: -
j_call: TRBJ1-1
cdr3_aa: CSGSGGGSLRFTEAFF
cdr3_nt: TGCAGCGGGTCCGGGGGTGGCAGTCTCCGGTTCACTGAAGCTTTCTTT

clone_size: -
cdr3_length: 14
v_call: TRBV5-8
d_call: TRBD1
j_call: TRBJ1-1
cdr3_aa: CASSLVRGRTEAFF
cdr3_nt: TGTGCCAGCAGCTTGGTGAGGGGGCGAACTGAAGCTTTCTTT

clone_size: once
cdr3_length: 15
v_call: TRBV2
d_call: -
j_call: TRBJ1-1
cdr3_aa: CASSDKSQGLGEAFF
cdr3_nt: TGTGCCAGCAGTGACAAATCCCAGGGGCTGGGTGAAGCTTTCTTT

clone_size: -
cdr3_length: 16
v_call: TRBV5-1
d_call: -
j_call: TRBJ2-5
cdr3_aa: CASSSQLATNQETQYF
cdr3_nt: TGCGCCAGCAGCTCCCAGCTAGCTACAAATCAAGAGACCCAGTACTTC

clone_size: -
cdr3_length: 15
v_call: TRBV19
d_call: TRBD1
j_call: TRBJ2-5
cdr3_aa: CASNQDRGGQETQYF
cdr3_nt: TGTGCCAGTAATCAGGACAGGGGAGGACAAGAGACCCAGTACTTC

clone_size: -
cdr3_length: 15
v_call: TRBV30
d_call: TRBD1
j_call: TRBJ2-3
cdr3_aa: CAWSVGGTGKDTQYF
cdr3_nt: TGTGCCTGGAGTGTAGGGGGGACAGGAAAAGATACGCAGTATTTT

clone_size: -
cdr3_length: 16
v_call: TRBV2
d_call: -
j_call: TRBJ1-2
cdr3_aa: CASSEQGWTASYGYTF
cdr3_nt: TGTGCCAGCAGTGAACAGGGGTGGACTGCAAGCTATGGCTACACCTTC

clone_size: -
cdr3_length: 13
v_call: TRBV3-1/TRBV3-2
d_call: -
j_call: TRBJ2-1
cdr3_aa: CASSPTIPNEQFF
cdr3_nt: TGTGCCAGCAGCCCTACGATCCCCAATGAGCAGTTCTTC

clone_size: -
cdr3_length: 16
v_call: TRBV5-1
d_call: -
j_call: TRBJ2-3
cdr3_aa: CASSLEGRTSTDTQYF
cdr3_nt: TGCGCCAGCAGCTTGGAGGGCAGGACTAGCACAGATACGCAGTATTTT

clone_size: -
cdr3_length: 14
v_call: TRBV30
d_call: -
j_call: TRBJ1-6
cdr3_aa: CAWIGGAYNSPLHF
cdr3_nt: TGTGCCTGGATTGGGGGCGCTTATAATTCACCCCTCCACTTT

clone_size: -
cdr3_length: 13
v_call: TRBV15
d_call: -
j_call: TRBJ2-1
cdr3_aa: CATSRGPGSAQFF
cdr3_nt: TGTGCCACCAGCAGAGGGCCAGGGTCGGCGCAGTTCTTC

clone_size: -
cdr3_length: 13
v_call: TRBV14
d_call: -
j_call: TRBJ1-2
cdr3_aa: CASSRGGVDGYTF
cdr3_nt: TGTGCCAGCAGCCGAGGGGGGGTTGATGGCTACACCTTC

clone_size: -
cdr3_length: 14
v_call: TRBV4-3
d_call: -
j_call: TRBJ2-7
cdr3_aa: CASSQDEQVYEQYF
cdr3_nt: TGCGCCAGCAGCCAAGATGAACAGGTCTACGAGCAGTACTTC

clone_size: -
cdr3_length: 14
v_call: TRBV3-1/TRBV3-2
d_call: -
j_call: TRBJ1-2
cdr3_aa: CASSQERGAGGYTF
cdr3_nt: TGTGCCAGCAGCCAAGAGCGGGGGGCGGGAGGCTACACCTTC